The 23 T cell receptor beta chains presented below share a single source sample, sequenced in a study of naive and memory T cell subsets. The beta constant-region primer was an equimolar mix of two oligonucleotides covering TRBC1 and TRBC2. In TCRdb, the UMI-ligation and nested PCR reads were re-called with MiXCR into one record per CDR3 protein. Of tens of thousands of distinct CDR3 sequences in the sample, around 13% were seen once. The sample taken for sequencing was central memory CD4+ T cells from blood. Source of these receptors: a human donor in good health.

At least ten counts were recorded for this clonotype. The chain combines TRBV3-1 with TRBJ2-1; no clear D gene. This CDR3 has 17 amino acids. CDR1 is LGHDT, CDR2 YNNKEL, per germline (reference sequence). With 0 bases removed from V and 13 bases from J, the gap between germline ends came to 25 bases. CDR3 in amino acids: CASSQDEDGLVRWKQFF. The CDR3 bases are TGTGCCAGCAGCCAAGACGAAGACGGCCTAGTAAGGTGGAAACAGTTCTTC.

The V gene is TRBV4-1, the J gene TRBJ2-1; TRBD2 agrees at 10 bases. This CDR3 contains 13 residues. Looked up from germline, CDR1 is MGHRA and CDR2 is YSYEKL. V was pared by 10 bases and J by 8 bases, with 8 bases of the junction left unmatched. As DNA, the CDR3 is TGCGCCACCAAGGGGACTAGCGACTATGAGCAGTTCTTC. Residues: CATKGTSDYEQFF.

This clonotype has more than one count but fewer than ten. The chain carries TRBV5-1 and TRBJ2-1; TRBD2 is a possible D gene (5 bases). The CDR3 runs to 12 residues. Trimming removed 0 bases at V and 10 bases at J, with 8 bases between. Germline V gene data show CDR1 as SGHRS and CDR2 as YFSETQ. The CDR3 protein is CASSLGAEEQFF. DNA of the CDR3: TGCGCCAGCAGCTTGGGAGCGGAGGAGCAGTTCTTC.

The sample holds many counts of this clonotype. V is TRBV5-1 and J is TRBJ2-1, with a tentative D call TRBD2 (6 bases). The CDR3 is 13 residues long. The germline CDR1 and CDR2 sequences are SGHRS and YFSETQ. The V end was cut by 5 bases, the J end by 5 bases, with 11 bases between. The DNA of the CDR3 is TGCGCCAGCAGTGGCGGGATCAACAATGAGCAGTTCTTC. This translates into CASSGGINNEQFF.

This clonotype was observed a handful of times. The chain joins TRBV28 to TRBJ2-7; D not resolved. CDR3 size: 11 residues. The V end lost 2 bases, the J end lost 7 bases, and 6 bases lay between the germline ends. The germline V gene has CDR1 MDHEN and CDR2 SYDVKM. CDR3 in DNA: TGTGCCAGCAGTTTAATGGGTGAGCAGTACTTC. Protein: CASSLMGEQYF.

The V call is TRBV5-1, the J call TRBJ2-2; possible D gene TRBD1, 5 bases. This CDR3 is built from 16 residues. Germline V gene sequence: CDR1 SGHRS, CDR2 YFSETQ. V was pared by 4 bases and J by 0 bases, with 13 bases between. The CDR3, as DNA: TGCGCCAGCAGCGCATTTGGGGCGGCGAACACCGGGGAGCTGTTTTTT. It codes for CASSAFGAANTGELFF. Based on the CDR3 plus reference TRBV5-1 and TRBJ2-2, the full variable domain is KAGVTQTPRYLIKTRGQQVTLSCSPISGHRSVSWYQQTPGQGLQFLFEYFSETQRNKGNFPGRFSGRQFSNSRSEMNVSTLELGDSALYLCASSAFGAANTGELFFGEGSRLTVL.

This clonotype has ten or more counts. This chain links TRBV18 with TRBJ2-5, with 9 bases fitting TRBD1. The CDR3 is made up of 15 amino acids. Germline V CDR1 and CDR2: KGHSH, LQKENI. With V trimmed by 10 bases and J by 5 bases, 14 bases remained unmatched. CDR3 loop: CATRPVTGGAETQYF. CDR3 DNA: TGTGCCACCCGACCCGTAACAGGGGGCGCCGAGACCCAGTACTTC.

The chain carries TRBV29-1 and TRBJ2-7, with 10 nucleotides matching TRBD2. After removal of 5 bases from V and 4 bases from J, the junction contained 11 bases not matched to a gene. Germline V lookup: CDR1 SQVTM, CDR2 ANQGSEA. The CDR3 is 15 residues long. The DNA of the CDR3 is TGCAGCGTTTTCGCGCGGACTAGCGGCGAATACGAGCAGTACTTC. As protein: CSVFARTSGEYEQYF.

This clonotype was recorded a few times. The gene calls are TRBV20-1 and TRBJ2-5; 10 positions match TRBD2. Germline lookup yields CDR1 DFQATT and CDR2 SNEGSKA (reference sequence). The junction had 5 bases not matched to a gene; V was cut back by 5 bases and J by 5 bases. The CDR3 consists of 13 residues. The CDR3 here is CSAASGSDETQYF. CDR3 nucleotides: TGCAGTGCTGCTAGCGGGAGTGATGAGACCCAGTACTTC.

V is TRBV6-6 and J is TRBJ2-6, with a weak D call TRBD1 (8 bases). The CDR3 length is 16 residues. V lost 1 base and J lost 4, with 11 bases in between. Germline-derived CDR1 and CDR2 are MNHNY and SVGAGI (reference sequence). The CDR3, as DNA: TGTGCCAGCAGTTACTACAGGGGGGGAGGGGCCAACGTCCTGACTTTC. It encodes CASSYYRGGGANVLTF.

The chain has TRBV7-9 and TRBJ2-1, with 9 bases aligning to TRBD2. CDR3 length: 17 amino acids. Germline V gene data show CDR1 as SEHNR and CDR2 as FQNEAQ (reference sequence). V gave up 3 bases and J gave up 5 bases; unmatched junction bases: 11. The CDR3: CASSFRRRLAANNEQFF. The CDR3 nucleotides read TGTGCCAGCAGCTTCCGGAGGCGACTAGCGGCCAACAATGAGCAGTTCTTC.

The CDR3 nucleotides are TGTGCCAGCAGCTTAGGGCCCGGGGTGGGGTTCAATGAGCAGTTCTTC. Translation gives CASSLGPGVGFNEQFF. V is TRBV11-2 and J is TRBJ2-1; a possible D gene is TRBD2 (5 bases). V was cut by 1 base and J by 6 bases, with 16 bases left in between. The CDR3 has 16 residues. Germline V lookup: CDR1 SGHAT, CDR2 FQNNGV.

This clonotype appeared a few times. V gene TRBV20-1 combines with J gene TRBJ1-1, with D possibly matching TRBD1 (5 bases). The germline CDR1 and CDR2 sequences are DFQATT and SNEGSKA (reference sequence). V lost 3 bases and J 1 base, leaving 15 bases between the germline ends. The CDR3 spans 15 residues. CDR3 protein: CSASKTGPGNTEAFF. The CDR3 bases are TGCAGTGCTAGCAAAACGGGACCGGGGAACACTGAAGCTTTCTTT.

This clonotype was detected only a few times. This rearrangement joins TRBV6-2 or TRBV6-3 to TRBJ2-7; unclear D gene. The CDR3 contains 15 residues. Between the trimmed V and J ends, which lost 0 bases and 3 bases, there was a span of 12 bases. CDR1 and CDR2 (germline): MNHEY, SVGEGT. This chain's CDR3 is CASSYSIIGGYEQYF. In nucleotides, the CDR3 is TGTGCCAGCAGTTACTCGATCATCGGTGGCTACGAGCAGTACTTC.

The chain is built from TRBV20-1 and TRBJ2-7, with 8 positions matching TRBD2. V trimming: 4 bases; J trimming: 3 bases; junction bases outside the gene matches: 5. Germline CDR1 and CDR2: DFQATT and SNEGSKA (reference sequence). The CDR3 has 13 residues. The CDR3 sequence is CSATGRGDYEQYF. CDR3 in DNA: TGCAGTGCTACCGGGAGGGGGGACTACGAGCAGTACTTC.

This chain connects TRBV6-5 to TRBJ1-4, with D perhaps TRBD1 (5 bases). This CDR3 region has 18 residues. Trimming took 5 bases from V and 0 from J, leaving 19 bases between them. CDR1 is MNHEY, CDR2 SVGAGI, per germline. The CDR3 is CASSRRDPITATNEKLFF. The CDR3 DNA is TGTGCCAGCAGTCGGCGGGACCCTATAACCGCAACTAATGAAAAACTGTTTTTT.

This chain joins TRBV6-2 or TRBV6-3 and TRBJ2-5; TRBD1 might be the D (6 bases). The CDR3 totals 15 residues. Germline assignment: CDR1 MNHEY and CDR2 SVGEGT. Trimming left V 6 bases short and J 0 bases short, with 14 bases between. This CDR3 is CASRRGTGYQETQYF. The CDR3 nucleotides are TGTGCCAGCAGGAGGGGAACAGGGTACCAAGAGACCCAGTACTTC.

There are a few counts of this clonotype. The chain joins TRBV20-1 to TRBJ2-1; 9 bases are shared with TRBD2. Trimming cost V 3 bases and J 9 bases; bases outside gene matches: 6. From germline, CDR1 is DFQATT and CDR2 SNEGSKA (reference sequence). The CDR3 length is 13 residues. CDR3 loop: CSARGLAVTEQFF. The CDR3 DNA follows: TGCAGTGCTAGGGGACTAGCAGTTACTGAGCAGTTCTTC.

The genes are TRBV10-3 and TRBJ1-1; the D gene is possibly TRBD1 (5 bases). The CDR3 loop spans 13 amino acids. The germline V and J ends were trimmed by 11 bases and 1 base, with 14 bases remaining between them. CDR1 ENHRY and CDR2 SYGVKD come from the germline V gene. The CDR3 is CAALGTENTEAFF. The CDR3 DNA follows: TGTGCCGCCCTGGGGACGGAGAACACTGAAGCTTTCTTT.

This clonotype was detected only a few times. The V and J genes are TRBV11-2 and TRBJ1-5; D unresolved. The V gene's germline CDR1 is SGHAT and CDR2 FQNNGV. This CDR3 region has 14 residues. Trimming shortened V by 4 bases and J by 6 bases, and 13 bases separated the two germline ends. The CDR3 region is CASSSGEVGQPQHF. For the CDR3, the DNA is TGTGCCAGCAGCTCCGGGGAGGTGGGTCAGCCCCAGCATTTT.

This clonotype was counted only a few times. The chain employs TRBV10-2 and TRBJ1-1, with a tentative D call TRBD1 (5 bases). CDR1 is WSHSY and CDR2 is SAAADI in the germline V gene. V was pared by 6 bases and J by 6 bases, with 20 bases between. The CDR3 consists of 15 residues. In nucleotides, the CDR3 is TGCGCCAGCAGCGACCACTCCCAGGGTTTGGCTGAAGCTTTCTTT. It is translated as CASSDHSQGLAEAFF.

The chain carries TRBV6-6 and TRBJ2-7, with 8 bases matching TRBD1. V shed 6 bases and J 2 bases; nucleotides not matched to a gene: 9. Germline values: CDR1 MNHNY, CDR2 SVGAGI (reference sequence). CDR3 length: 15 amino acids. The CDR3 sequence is CASRKGTGAPYEQYF. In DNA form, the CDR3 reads TGTGCCAGCAGGAAAGGGACAGGCGCACCCTACGAGCAGTACTTC.

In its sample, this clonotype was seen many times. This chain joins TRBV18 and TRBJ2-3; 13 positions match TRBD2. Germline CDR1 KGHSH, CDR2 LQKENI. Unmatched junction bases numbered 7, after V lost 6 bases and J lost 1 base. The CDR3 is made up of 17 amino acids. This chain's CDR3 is CASSRGTSGIGTDTQYF. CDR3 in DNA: TGTGCCAGCTCCAGGGGGACTAGCGGGATTGGCACAGATACGCAGTATTTT.